This entry lists 14 T cell receptor beta chains sequenced from one sample in a study of vaccination and CD4 T cells after COVID-19. Oncomine TCR Beta short-read sequencing was applied to DNA from cultured CD4+ T cells. MiXCR, run by TCRdb on the PCR reads, gives a single entry per CDR3 protein. This table holds 9,500 to 15,000 distinct CDR3 sequences, around 50% found once. Their antigen targets remain unknown. The sample's treatment: approximately 11-day PBMC culture with coronavirus spike peptide pools or control peptides (ViraFEST assay). Sequencing was done on a sample of CD4+ T cells from blood, cultured in vitro. The receptors derive from a human donor who had recovered from COVID-19.

This clonotype was seen only a few times. This chain joins TRBV7-8 and TRBJ1-6; 7 bases line up with TRBD1. Germline V lookup: CDR1 SGHVS, CDR2 FQNEAQ. The junction had 14 bases not matched to a gene; V was cut back by 2 bases and J by 4 bases. The length of the CDR3 is 19 residues. CDR3 sequence: CASSLIIRDRKPYNSPLHF. The CDR3 coding sequence is TGTGCCAGCAGCTTAATTATTAGGGACAGAAAGCCGTATAATTCACCCCTCCACTTT.

The genes are TRBV20-1 and TRBJ1-1; TRBD1 is a possible D gene (5 bases). CDR3 size: 15 residues. Trimming took off 0 bases at V and 3 bases at J, with 14 bases between the two ends. Germline lookup yields CDR1 DFQATT and CDR2 SNEGSKA (reference sequence). As DNA, the CDR3 is TGCAGTGCTAGAGATCCAAACCGGGGGGACACTGAAGCTTTCTTT. Amino acid sequence: CSARDPNRGDTEAFF.

This clonotype appeared a few times. The chain joins TRBV20-1 to TRBJ2-2; TRBD1 matches 11 bases. Germline V gene lookup returns CDR1 DFQATT and CDR2 SNEGSKA (reference sequence). There are 14 residues in the CDR3. V shed 4 bases, J shed 7 bases, and the junction held 5 bases outside the gene matches. The CDR3 reads CSAKDRGLGGELFF. The CDR3 nucleotides are TGCAGTGCTAAGGACAGGGGGCTCGGCGGGGAGCTGTTTTTT.

J is TRBJ1-1 and V is TRBV12-3 or TRBV12-4, with TRBD1 matching 10 bases. The CDR3 spans 15 residues. The J segment lost 5 bases and the V segment lost 5 bases, leaving 8 bases of the junction unmatched. The CDR3 sequence is CASSTRQGAWTEAFF. CDR3 nucleotides: TGTGCCAGCAGTACCCGACAGGGGGCATGGACTGAAGCTTTCTTT.

This clonotype was seen a handful of times. The gene calls are TRBV6-2 or TRBV6-3 and TRBJ2-7; 15 nucleotides align to TRBD2. Germline CDR1 and CDR2: MNHEY and SVGEGT. The CDR3 spans 16 residues. V lost 5 bases to trimming and J lost 3 bases; unmatched junction nucleotides: 5. Here the CDR3 DNA reads TGTGCCAGCAGTCCGGGACTAGCGGGAGGTGTCTACGAGCAGTACTTC. Translation gives CASSPGLAGGVYEQYF.

By sample share, this clonotype is medium-sized. The chain joins TRBV20-1 to TRBJ2-7; 8 bases match TRBD2. Unmatched junction bases numbered 12, after V lost 6 bases and J lost 5 bases. This CDR3 is 14 amino acids long. Germline CDR1 and CDR2: DFQATT and SNEGSKA (reference sequence). The CDR3 coding sequence is TGCAGTGCAAAAGGAGCGGGAGTATTTAACGAGCAGTACTTC. The encoded protein is CSAKGAGVFNEQYF.

This clonotype has only one observation. This sequence joins TRBV7-2 and TRBJ1-2; D ambiguous. Germline-derived CDR1 and CDR2 are SGHTA and FQGNSA. The ends were cut back, 5 bases at V and 7 bases at J, with 14 bases in the middle. The CDR3 length is 13 residues. As DNA, the CDR3 is TGTGCCAGCAGCCAGATGGGGATTTCTGGCTACACCTTC. This sequence encodes CASSQMGISGYTF.

The rearrangement joins TRBV12-3 or TRBV12-4 to TRBJ2-7; D is uncertain. V was cut by 1 base and J by 0 bases, with 4 bases left in between. This CDR3 contains 13 residues. Here the CDR3 reads CASSLDSSYEQYF. The CDR3 DNA reads as TGTGCCAGCAGTTTAGACAGCTCCTACGAGCAGTACTTC.

The rearrangement joins TRBV6-1 to TRBJ1-1; D remains ambiguous. V was trimmed by 8 bases and J by 0 bases, leaving 10 bases between them. The CDR3 totals 13 residues. Germline V lookup: CDR1 MNHNS, CDR2 SASEGT. The CDR3 region has the DNA TGTGCCAGCGGAGAAAATATGAACACTGAAGCTTTCTTT. It is translated as CASGENMNTEAFF.

The chain recombines TRBV5-4 with TRBJ2-1; 11 bases line up with TRBD2. V was clipped by 7 bases and J by 0 bases; unmatched bases: 12. This CDR3 comprises 18 residues. CDR1 is SGHNT, CDR2 YYREEE, per germline (reference sequence). The CDR3 sequence is CASANGTSGQRSYNEQFF. As DNA, the CDR3 is TGTGCCAGCGCCAACGGGACTAGCGGCCAGCGCTCCTACAATGAGCAGTTCTTC.

This rearrangement joins TRBV28 to TRBJ2-7; the D is unclear. Germline V gene sequence: CDR1 MDHEN, CDR2 SYDVKM. This CDR3 has 13 residues. V was trimmed by 2 bases and J by 5 bases, leaving 10 bases between them. CDR3 coding DNA: TGTGCCAGCAGTTTAGATTATCGGGACGAGCAGTACTTC. Translation gives CASSLDYRDEQYF.

This clonotype was seen more than once but under ten times. This chain joins TRBV20-1 and TRBJ2-2, with D perhaps given as TRBD1 or TRBD2 (5 bases each). The V end was cut by 6 bases, the J end by 6 bases, with 20 bases between. CDR3 length equals 15 residues. Germline CDR1 DFQATT, CDR2 SNEGSKA (reference sequence). The CDR3 reads CSARWTGHRSGELFF. In DNA form, the CDR3 reads TGCAGTGCGCGATGGACGGGGCACCGGTCCGGGGAGCTGTTTTTT.

V gene TRBV7-2 combines with J gene TRBJ2-5; 7 nucleotides line up with TRBD2. V shed 3 bases, J shed 1 base, and the junction held 5 bases outside the gene matches. Germline CDR1 is SGHTA and CDR2 is FQGNSA. This CDR3 spans 15 amino acids. The CDR3 protein is CASSFMAGVQETQYF. CDR3 DNA sequence: TGTGCCAGCAGCTTTATGGCGGGAGTCCAAGAGACCCAGTACTTC.

V and J are TRBV18 and TRBJ2-1; D call uncertain. Germline-derived CDR1 and CDR2 are KGHSH and LQKENI. Trimming pared 1 base from V and 3 bases from J, leaving 13 bases between. This CDR3 is 16 amino acids long. The CDR3 nucleotides read TGTGCCAGCTCACCACGGATGGCAGGCCGCTACAATGAGCAGTTCTTC. Its translation: CASSPRMAGRYNEQFF.